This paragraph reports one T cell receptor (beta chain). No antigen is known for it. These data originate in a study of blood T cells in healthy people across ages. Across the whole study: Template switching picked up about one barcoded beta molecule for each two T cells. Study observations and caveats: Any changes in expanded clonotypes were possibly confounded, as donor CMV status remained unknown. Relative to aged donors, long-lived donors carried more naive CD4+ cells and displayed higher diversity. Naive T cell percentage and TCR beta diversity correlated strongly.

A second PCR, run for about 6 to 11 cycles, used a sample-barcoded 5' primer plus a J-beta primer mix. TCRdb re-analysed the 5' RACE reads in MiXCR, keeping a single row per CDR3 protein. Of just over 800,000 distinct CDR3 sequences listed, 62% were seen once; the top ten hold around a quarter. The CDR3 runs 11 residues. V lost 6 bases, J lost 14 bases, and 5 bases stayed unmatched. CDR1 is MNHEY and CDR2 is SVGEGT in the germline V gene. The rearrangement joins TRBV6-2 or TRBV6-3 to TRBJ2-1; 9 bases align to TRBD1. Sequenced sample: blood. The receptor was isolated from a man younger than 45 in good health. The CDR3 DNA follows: TGTGCCAGCAGGAGGGACAGGGCGGAGTTCTTC. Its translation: CASRRDRAEFF.